A selection of T cell receptor beta chains follows, all from one sample in a study of response to subunit inactivated influenza vaccine. TCRdb passed the RT-PCR reads through MiXCR, listing each CDR3 protein once. In the table there are 400,000 to 550,000 distinct CDR3 sequences, approximately 24% of which are singletons. The sequences come from CD4+ T cells sorted from PBMCs, collected roughly 5 days after vaccination. The source of these receptors is a man aged 50 or older who received an inactivated influenza vaccine. Each CDR3 is given with its conserved first and last residue.

CDR3aa: CASSLKLAGEQYF
j_gene: TRBJ2-7
v_gene: TRBV12-3/TRBV12-4

CDR3aa: CASSLVILSYEQYF
j_gene: TRBJ2-7
v_gene: TRBV7-2

CDR3aa: CASSLIGGQVGVQPQHF
j_gene: TRBJ1-5
v_gene: TRBV12-3/TRBV12-4

CDR3aa: CASSRQGALGNQPQHF
j_gene: TRBJ1-5
v_gene: TRBV12-3/TRBV12-4

CDR3aa: CASSRSGTGEGKLFF
j_gene: TRBJ1-4
v_gene: TRBV18

CDR3aa: CASSEFLNTGELFF
j_gene: TRBJ2-2
v_gene: TRBV10-1

CDR3aa: CASSHTGQGNNEQYF
j_gene: TRBJ2-7
v_gene: TRBV3-1

CDR3aa: CASSPPERSQQFF
j_gene: TRBJ2-1
v_gene: TRBV18

CDR3aa: CASGGGGIYGYTF
j_gene: TRBJ1-2
v_gene: TRBV11-2

CDR3aa: CASRGWDGYGYTF
j_gene: TRBJ1-2
v_gene: TRBV6-1

CDR3aa: CASSQAGTVYGYTF
j_gene: TRBJ1-2
v_gene: TRBV3-1

CDR3aa: CASGLTGYNEQFF
j_gene: TRBJ2-1
v_gene: TRBV11-1

CDR3aa: CASNRRGDRASEQYF
j_gene: TRBJ2-7
v_gene: TRBV6-1

CDR3aa: CSAADSSYEQYF
j_gene: TRBJ2-7
v_gene: TRBV20-1

CDR3aa: CASRTDYEQYF
j_gene: TRBJ2-7
v_gene: TRBV6-6

CDR3aa: CASSYARGGNEQYF
j_gene: TRBJ2-7
v_gene: TRBV12-3/TRBV12-4

CDR3aa: CASSLSRGRAFF
j_gene: TRBJ1-1
v_gene: TRBV28

CDR3aa: CAIGGQHTDTQYF
j_gene: TRBJ2-3
v_gene: TRBV10-3

CDR3aa: CASSPSSGSSYNEQFF
j_gene: TRBJ2-1
v_gene: TRBV18

CDR3aa: CASSYYPPGGNEKLFF
j_gene: TRBJ1-4
v_gene: TRBV6-5

CDR3aa: CSVGTSRNEQFF
j_gene: TRBJ2-1
v_gene: TRBV29-1

CDR3aa: CSAPGWETQYF
j_gene: TRBJ2-5
v_gene: TRBV20-1

CDR3aa: CASSLAVGQEGYTF
j_gene: TRBJ1-2
v_gene: TRBV5-1

CDR3aa: CASSAYQSSGNTIYF
j_gene: TRBJ1-3
v_gene: TRBV9

CDR3aa: CASSSWTGANYGYTF
j_gene: TRBJ1-2
v_gene: TRBV12-3/TRBV12-4

CDR3aa: CASSIKTGIYGYTF
j_gene: TRBJ1-2
v_gene: TRBV12-3/TRBV12-4

CDR3aa: CASRHGTGAYEAPLHF
j_gene: TRBJ1-6
v_gene: TRBV6-1

CDR3aa: CSAGLAGGPATGELFF
j_gene: TRBJ2-2
v_gene: TRBV29-1

CDR3aa: CASSLGDRIHGYTF
j_gene: TRBJ1-2
v_gene: TRBV12-3/TRBV12-4

CDR3aa: CASSPEGVYEQYF
j_gene: TRBJ2-7
v_gene: TRBV6-2/TRBV6-3

CDR3aa: CASSLALGRDTQYF
j_gene: TRBJ2-3
v_gene: TRBV7-2

CDR3aa: CAISLALAGLQETQYF
j_gene: TRBJ2-5
v_gene: TRBV5-1

CDR3aa: CASSQELAYTGELFF
j_gene: TRBJ2-2
v_gene: TRBV14

CDR3aa: CASSQVGQGAGSPLHF
j_gene: TRBJ1-6
v_gene: TRBV3-1

CDR3aa: CASSPRGLAVYNEQFF
j_gene: TRBJ2-1
v_gene: TRBV11-3

CDR3aa: CASSGGRAQPQHF
j_gene: TRBJ1-5
v_gene: TRBV7-9

CDR3aa: CASTNGTVSYEQYF
j_gene: TRBJ2-7
v_gene: TRBV6-1

CDR3aa: CASSSAGSNQPQHF
j_gene: TRBJ1-5
v_gene: TRBV10-2

CDR3aa: CSARGRIAGRDEQFF
j_gene: TRBJ2-1
v_gene: TRBV20-1

CDR3aa: CASSRPGANVLTF
j_gene: TRBJ2-6
v_gene: TRBV11-1

CDR3aa: CASSSLVGSYEQYF
j_gene: TRBJ2-7
v_gene: TRBV5-1